Below, one T cell receptor beta chain is given with its context. J was trimmed by 2 bases and V by 5 bases; bases with no gene match: 5. Germline CDR1 GTSNPN, CDR2 SVGIG (reference sequence). This CDR3 spans 14 amino acids. This entry is derived from a study of T cell changes during pregnancy in multiple sclerosis. Sequencing was performed with immunoSEQ multiplex PCR; in TCRdb, only in-frame clones are kept and a portion is missing. The sample shows tens of thousands of clones, approximately 93% of them seen only once. The sample in question was CD8+ T cells from peripheral blood mononuclear cells, obtained in the third trimester of pregnancy. This TCR was recovered from a female donor with multiple sclerosis, enrolled in a pregnancy study. The chain has TRBV30 and TRBJ2-3; 9 bases line up with TRBD2. The CDR3 reads CAWERGVHTDTQYF. The CDR3 DNA reads TGTGCCTGGGAGCGGGGGGTTCACACAGATACGCAGTATTTT. Complete variable domain (other parts from reference TRBV30 and TRBJ2-3): SQTIHQWPATLVQPVGSPLSLECTVEGTSNPNLYWYRQAAGRGLQLLFYSVGIGQISSEVPQNLSASRPQDRQFILSSKKLLLSDSGFYLCAWERGVHTDTQYFGPGTRLTVL.